This T cell receptor beta chain is from a study of long-term antiretroviral therapy in people with HIV. At least one PBMC sample before ART and at least two after were required. The assay used was immunoSEQ (version v3.0), run at survey level. The method was immunoSEQ multiplex PCR; TCRdb's version includes in-frame clones alone and lacks a portion of them. The data contain approximately 6,500 clones, 80% to 90% of them singletons. Germline CDR1 is MRHNA and CDR2 is SNTAGT. With 7 bases removed from V and 1 base from J, the gap between germline ends came to 21 bases. This CDR3 comprises 17 residues. This material consisted of unsorted PBMCs, taken 3.7 years after starting antiretroviral therapy. The V gene is TRBV6-4, the J gene TRBJ2-3; possible D gene TRBD2, 5 bases. The TCR was taken from a woman between 45 and 60 years old with HIV. The chain's CDR3 is CASITAAPPGGTDTQYF. In nucleotides, the CDR3 is TGTGCCAGCATCACAGCGGCTCCCCCCGGGGGCACAGATACGCAGTATTTT.